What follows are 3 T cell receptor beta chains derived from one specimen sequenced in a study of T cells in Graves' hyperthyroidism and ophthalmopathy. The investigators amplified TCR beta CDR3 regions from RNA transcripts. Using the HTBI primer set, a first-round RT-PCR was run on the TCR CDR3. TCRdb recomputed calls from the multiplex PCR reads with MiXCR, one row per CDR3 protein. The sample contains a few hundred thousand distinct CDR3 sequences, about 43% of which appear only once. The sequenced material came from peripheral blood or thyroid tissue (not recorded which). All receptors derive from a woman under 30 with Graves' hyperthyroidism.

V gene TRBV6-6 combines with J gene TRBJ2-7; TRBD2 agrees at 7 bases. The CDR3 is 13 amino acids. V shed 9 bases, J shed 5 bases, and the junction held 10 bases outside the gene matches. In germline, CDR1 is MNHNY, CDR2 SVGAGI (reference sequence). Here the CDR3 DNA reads TGTGCCAGTCAGAGGGCGGGAGACCACGAGCAGTACTTC. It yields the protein CASQRAGDHEQYF.

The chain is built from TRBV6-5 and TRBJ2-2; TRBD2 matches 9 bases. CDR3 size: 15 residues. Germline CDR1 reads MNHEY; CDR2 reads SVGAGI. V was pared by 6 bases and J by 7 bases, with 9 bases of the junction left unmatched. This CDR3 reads CASSYIAGAGGELFF. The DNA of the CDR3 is TGTGCCAGCAGCTACATAGCGGGAGCTGGCGGGGAGCTGTTTTTT.

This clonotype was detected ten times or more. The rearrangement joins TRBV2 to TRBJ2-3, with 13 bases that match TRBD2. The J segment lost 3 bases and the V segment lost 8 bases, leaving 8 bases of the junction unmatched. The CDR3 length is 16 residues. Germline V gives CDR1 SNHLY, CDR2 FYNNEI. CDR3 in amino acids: CASHQLAGGPTDTQYF. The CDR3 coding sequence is TGTGCCAGCCATCAACTAGCGGGAGGGCCGACAGATACGCAGTATTTT.